This T cell receptor (beta chain) derives from a study of blood T cells in healthy people across ages. General study points: The lack of PBMC sorting stopped any conclusive naive versus antigen-experienced comparison.

Trimming took 6 bases from V and 0 from J, leaving 15 bases between them. The CDR3 totals 17 residues. This clonotype was observed a few times. Its antigen is not known. Sample-barcoded 5' priming and a J-beta primer mix drove a second PCR of about 7 to 12 cycles. MiXCR, applied by TCRdb to the 5' RACE reads, yields one record per CDR3 protein. The sample has some 800,000 distinct CDR3 sequences, 25% seen once. This sample was shared with a second study, whose subject was T cells of mothers and their children. This second report adds: Donors comprised a few healthy Caucasian mothers plus their six children.

The sequence derives from a boy younger than 18 in good health. The sequenced material came from blood. This chain links TRBV12-3 or TRBV12-4 with TRBJ1-6; a weak D match, TRBD1 (6 bases). In nucleotides, the CDR3 is TGTGCCAGCAGCCCCGGACAGAGGAACTCCTATAATTCACCCCTCCACTTT. Its protein is CASSPGQRNSYNSPLHF.